This paragraph covers one TCR beta chain sequence. A second PCR, run for about 7 to 12 cycles, used a sample-barcoded 5' primer plus a J-beta primer mix. One entry per CDR3 protein, called by TCRdb with MiXCR from the 5' RACE reads. The table lists hundreds of thousands of distinct CDR3 sequences, around 48% of them singletons. These data are taken from a study of blood T cells in healthy people across ages. The ends were cut back, 8 bases at V and 2 bases at J, with 12 bases in the middle. The germline V gene has CDR1 DFQATT and CDR2 SNEGSKA (reference sequence). This CDR3 is built from 12 residues. The sequence derives from a woman aged 55-69 years in good health. V and J are TRBV20-1 and TRBJ2-5; no reliable D call. Specimen: blood. The CDR3, as DNA: TGCAGTACCGAGGAAGAACAAGAGACCCAGTACTTC. Translated: CSTEEEQETQYF.